This TCR beta chain was sequenced in a study of somatic mutations in cytotoxic T cells in rheumatoid arthritis. Study at large: Selected T-cell populations stained with V beta antibodies were isolated by flow sorting to nearly 100% purity; these included V beta1+ cells subjected to TCRB sequencing.

The repertoire was sequenced with immunoSEQ multiplex PCR; TCRdb's copy has only in-frame clones and lacks some. Of approximately 19,000 clones in the sample, less than 90% were seen once. This receptor was taken from an adult with rheumatoid arthritis. Sequencing input: CD8+ T cells sorted from blood.

The CDR3 bases are TGTGCCAGCAGCAAGGAGGGGCTTCCGGAGCCCCAGCATTTT. Amino acids: CASSKEGLPEPQHF. The gene calls are TRBV6-6 and TRBJ1-5; maybe TRBD1 (5 bases). The CDR3 sequence is 14 residues long. The germline gives CDR1 MNHNY, CDR2 SVGAGI (reference sequence). V lost 6 bases and J 8 bases, leaving 17 bases between the germline ends.